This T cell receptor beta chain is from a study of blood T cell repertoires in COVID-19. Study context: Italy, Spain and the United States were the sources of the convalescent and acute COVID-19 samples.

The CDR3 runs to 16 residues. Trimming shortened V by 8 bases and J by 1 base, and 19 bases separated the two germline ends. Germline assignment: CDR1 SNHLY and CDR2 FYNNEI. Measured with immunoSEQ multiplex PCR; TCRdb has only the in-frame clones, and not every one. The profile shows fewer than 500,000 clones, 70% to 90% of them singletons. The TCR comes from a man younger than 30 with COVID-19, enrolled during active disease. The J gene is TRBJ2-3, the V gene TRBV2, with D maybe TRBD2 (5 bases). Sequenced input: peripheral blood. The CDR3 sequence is CASVREGAGGTDTQYF. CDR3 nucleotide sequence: TGTGCCAGCGTCCGAGAGGGAGCTGGGGGCACAGATACGCAGTATTTT.